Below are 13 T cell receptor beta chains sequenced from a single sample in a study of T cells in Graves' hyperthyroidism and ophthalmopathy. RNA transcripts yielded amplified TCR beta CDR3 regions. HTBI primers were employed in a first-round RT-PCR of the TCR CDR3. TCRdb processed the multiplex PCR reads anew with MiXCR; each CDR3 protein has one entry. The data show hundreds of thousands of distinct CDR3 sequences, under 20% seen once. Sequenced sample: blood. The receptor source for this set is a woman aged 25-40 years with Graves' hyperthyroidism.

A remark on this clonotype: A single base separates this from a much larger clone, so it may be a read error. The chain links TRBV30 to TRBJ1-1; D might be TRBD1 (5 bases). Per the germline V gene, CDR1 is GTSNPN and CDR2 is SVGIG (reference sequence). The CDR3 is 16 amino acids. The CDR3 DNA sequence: TGTGCCTGGAATAAAGGTAGGGGCCTAGGGAACACTGAAGCTCTCTTT. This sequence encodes CAWNKGRGLGNTEALF. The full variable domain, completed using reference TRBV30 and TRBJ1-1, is SQTIHQWPATLVQPVGSPLSLECTVEGTSNPNLYWYRQAAGRGLQLLFYSVGIGQISSEVPQNLSASRPQDRQFILSSKKLLLSDSGFYLCAWNKGRGLGNTEALFGQGTRLTVV.

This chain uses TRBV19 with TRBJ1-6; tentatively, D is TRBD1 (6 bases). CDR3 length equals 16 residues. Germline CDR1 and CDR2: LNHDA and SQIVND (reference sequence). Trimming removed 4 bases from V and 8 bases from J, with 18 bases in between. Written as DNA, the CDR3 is TGTGCCAGTAGTACACAGGGTAATATCGGGGATTCACCCCTCCACTTT. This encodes CASSTQGNIGDSPLHF.

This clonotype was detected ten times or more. The CDR3 sequence: CASSPGPGELFF. In nucleotides, the CDR3 is TGTGCCAGCAGCCCAGGGCCCGGGGAGCTGTTTTTT. The chain uses TRBV7-3 and TRBJ2-2; a possible D gene is TRBD1 (5 bases). V lost 5 bases and J lost 6, with 7 bases in between. The germline V gene encodes CDR1 SGHTA and CDR2 FQGTGA. The CDR3 extends over 12 amino acids.

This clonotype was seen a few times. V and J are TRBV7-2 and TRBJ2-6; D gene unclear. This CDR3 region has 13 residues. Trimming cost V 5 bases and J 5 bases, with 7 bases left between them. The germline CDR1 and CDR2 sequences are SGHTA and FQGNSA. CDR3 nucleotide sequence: TGTGCCAGCAGCCCGCCGAGGGCCAACGTCCTGACTTTC. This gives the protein CASSPPRANVLTF.

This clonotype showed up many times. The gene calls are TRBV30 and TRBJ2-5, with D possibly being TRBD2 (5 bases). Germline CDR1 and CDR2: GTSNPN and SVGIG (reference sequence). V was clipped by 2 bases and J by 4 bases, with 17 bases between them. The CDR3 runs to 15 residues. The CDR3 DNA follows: TGTGCCTGGAGTAGCCCGGGGTCCCCAGGAGAGACCCAGTACTTC. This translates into CAWSSPGSPGETQYF.

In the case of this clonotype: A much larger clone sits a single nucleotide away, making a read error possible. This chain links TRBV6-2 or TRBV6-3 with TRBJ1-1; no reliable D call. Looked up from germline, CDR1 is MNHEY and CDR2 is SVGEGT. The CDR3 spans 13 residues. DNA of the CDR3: TGTGTCAGCACCCCCCCGGGAAACACTGAAGCTTTCTTT. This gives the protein CVSTPPGNTEAFF.

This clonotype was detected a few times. CDR3 loop: CSVSEVLEQFF. The CDR3 nucleotides are TGCAGTGTCAGTGAGGTGCTTGAGCAGTTCTTC. The J gene is TRBJ2-1, the V gene TRBV20-1; the D is unclear. CDR1 and CDR2 (germline): DFQATT, SNEGSKA (reference sequence). The CDR3 length is 11 residues. The V and J ends lost 7 bases and 9 bases respectively, with 13 bases between them.

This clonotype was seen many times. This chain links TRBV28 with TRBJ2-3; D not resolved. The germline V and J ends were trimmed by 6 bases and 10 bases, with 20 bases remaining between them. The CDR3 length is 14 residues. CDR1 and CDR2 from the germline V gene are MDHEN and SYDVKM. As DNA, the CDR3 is TGTGCCAGCAGACCGGGCCCATACGGTTCGTCGCAGTATTTT. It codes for CASRPGPYGSSQYF. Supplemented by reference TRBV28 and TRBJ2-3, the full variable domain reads DVKVTQSSRYLVKRTGEKVFLECVQDMDHENMFWYRQDPGLGLRLIYFSYDVKMKEKGDIPEGYSVSREKKERFSLILESASTNQTSMYLCASRPGPYGSSQYFGPGTRLTVL.

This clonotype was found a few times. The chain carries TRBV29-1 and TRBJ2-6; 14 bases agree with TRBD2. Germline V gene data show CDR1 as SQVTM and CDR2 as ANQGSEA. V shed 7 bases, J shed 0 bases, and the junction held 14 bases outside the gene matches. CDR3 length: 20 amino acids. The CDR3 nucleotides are TGCAGCGCCCTTATGGGGGGACTAGCGGGAGCAATCTCTGGGGCCAACGTCCTGACTTTC. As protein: CSALMGGLAGAISGANVLTF.

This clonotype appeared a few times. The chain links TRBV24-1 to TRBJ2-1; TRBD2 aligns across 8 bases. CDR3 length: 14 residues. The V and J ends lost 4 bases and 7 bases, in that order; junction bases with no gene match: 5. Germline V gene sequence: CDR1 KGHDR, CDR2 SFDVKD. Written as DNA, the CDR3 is TGTGCCACCAGTGACCCCGGGACTAGAAATGAGCAGTTCTTC. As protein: CATSDPGTRNEQFF.

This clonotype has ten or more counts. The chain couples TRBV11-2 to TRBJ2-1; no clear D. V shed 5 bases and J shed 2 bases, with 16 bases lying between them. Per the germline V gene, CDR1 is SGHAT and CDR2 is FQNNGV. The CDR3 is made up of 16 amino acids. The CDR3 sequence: CASSLRLSLPYNEQFF. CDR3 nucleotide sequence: TGTGCCAGCAGCCTCCGCCTTAGTCTACCCTACAATGAGCAGTTCTTC.

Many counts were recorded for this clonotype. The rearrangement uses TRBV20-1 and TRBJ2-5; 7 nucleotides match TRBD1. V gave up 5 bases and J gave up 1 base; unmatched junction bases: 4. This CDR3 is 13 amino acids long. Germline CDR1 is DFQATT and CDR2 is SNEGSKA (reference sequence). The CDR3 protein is CSAYRDSQETQYF. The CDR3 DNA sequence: TGCAGTGCTTACCGGGACAGCCAAGAGACCCAGTACTTC.

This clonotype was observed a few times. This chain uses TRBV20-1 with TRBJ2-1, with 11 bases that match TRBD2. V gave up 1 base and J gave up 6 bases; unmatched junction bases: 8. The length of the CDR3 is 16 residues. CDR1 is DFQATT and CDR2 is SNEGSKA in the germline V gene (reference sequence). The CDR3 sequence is CSARGASGRPTNEQFF. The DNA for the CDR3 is TGCAGTGCTAGAGGAGCTAGCGGGAGGCCTACCAATGAGCAGTTCTTC.